Listed below are T cell receptor beta chains from one sample, sequenced in a study of spatial heterogeneity in lung cancer. TCRdb reanalysed the 5' RACE reads using MiXCR and keeps one entry per CDR3 protein. The table lists tens of thousands of distinct CDR3 sequences, about 12% of them singletons. Specimen: PBMCs, collected at surgery. Receptors were obtained from a male donor with early-stage non-small cell lung cancer. CDR3s include the opening cysteine and the closing phenylalanine or tryptophan. D genes are given only for firm matches. The listing skips clone size in some rows; elsewhere it reads once, few, many or a size class.

cdr3_nt cdr3_aa clone_size j_call v_call d_call
TGTGCCAGCAGTGCAGGGGGCACTAATGAAAAACTGTTTTTT CASSAGGTNEKLFF many TRBJ1-4 TRBV6-5 TRBD1
TGCGCCAGCAGCTTGGTGGGCAGGTCCTACGAGCAGTACTTC CASSLVGRSYEQYF few TRBJ2-7 TRBV5-1 -
TGTGCCAGCAGTTGGACAGGCGGCAATCAGCCCCAGCATTTT CASSWTGGNQPQHF few TRBJ1-5 TRBV12-3/TRBV12-4 TRBD1
TGTGCCAGCAGCAAGAGCGGGTCCCCTAATTCACCCCTCCACTTT CASSKSGSPNSPLHF few TRBJ1-6 TRBV7-8 -
TGTGCCAGCAGTCCAGGGACTAGCCTCAAGGACGAGCAGTACTTC CASSPGTSLKDEQYF - TRBJ2-7 TRBV12-3/TRBV12-4 TRBD2
TGCGCCAGCAGCTTCGACACTCCTAGCACAGATACGCAGTATTTT CASSFDTPSTDTQYF few TRBJ2-3 TRBV5-1 -
TGTGCCAGCAGTGCCCCTTCGCGGGAGGGCTTAACAGATACGCAGTATTTT CASSAPSREGLTDTQYF - TRBJ2-3 TRBV12-3/TRBV12-4 TRBD2
TGTGCCAGCAGTGGACAGGGGTCCACAGATACGCAGTATTTT CASSGQGSTDTQYF - TRBJ2-3 TRBV2 TRBD1
TGTGCCACCTCTGCGCCAGGGCCCAATCAGCCCCAGCATTTT CATSAPGPNQPQHF many TRBJ1-5 TRBV24-1 -
TGTGCCAGCGATAGCGGGAGCACGGACATTCAGTACTTC CASDSGSTDIQYF - TRBJ2-4 TRBV28 TRBD2
TGTGCCAGCAGCCAACCAGGGGCTAGCGGGAGAACAGATACGCAGTATTTT CASSQPGASGRTDTQYF few TRBJ2-3 TRBV3-1 TRBD2
TGTGCCAGCAGCAAGGGACAGGGGGACGGAGAGACCCAGTACTTC CASSKGQGDGETQYF few TRBJ2-5 TRBV12-3/TRBV12-4 TRBD1
TGTGCCAGCAGCTCTAGACCAGACCTTAGCACAGATACGCAGTATTTT CASSSRPDLSTDTQYF many TRBJ2-3 TRBV7-6 -
TGTGCCAGCAGCTTGCGGGGCGGCGGGACAGATACGCAGTATTTT CASSLRGGGTDTQYF many TRBJ2-3 TRBV7-9 -
TGTGCCAGTAGTATTCGTGGGGTAAGGGGCAATCAGCCCCAGCATTTT CASSIRGVRGNQPQHF - TRBJ1-5 TRBV19 -
TGTGCCAGCAGCCCCTCCGGGGGACAGACCCAGTACTTC CASSPSGGQTQYF - TRBJ2-5 TRBV11-2 -
TGTGCCAGCAGCTTGGATGAGGGCTTGAACACCGGGGAGCTGTTTTTT CASSLDEGLNTGELFF many TRBJ2-2 TRBV5-6 -
TGTGCCAGCAGCTTTGCCGGGACGGATTATAATTCACCCCTCCACTTT CASSFAGTDYNSPLHF - TRBJ1-6 TRBV7-2 -
TGTGCCAGCTGCCGAGGGACAGCTAATGAAAAACTGTTTTTT CASCRGTANEKLFF few TRBJ1-4 TRBV12-3/TRBV12-4 TRBD1
TGCAGTGCTAGAGACGCCCGGACAGGAGCCTACGAGCAGTACTTC CSARDARTGAYEQYF few TRBJ2-7 TRBV20-1 TRBD1
TGTGCCAGCAGCCCTAGCACTAGCGGAACCTACAATGAGCAGTTCTTC CASSPSTSGTYNEQFF - TRBJ2-1 TRBV11-3 TRBD2
TGTGCCAGCAGCCAAGTGGGACTAGCGGGGTCTAGCACAGATACGCAGTATTTT CASSQVGLAGSSTDTQYF few TRBJ2-3 TRBV3-1 TRBD2
TGTGCCAGCAGCTTAGCGGGGCCCCACGGGGAGACCCAGTACTTC CASSLAGPHGETQYF many TRBJ2-5 TRBV7-2 -
TGTGCCAGCAGCTTGGATGGCAGTACAGCTTTCTTT CASSLDGSTAFF few TRBJ1-1 TRBV5-5 -
TGTGCCAGCAGTTTATCGGGACTAGCGCGGCACGAGCAGTACTTC CASSLSGLARHEQYF - TRBJ2-7 TRBV12-3/TRBV12-4 TRBD2
TGCGCCAGCAGCGGAATTACAGGGGGGTACCCCAATGAGCAGTTCTTC CASSGITGGYPNEQFF few TRBJ2-1 TRBV5-1 TRBD1
TGCGCCAGCAGCCAAGAGCTGCGGGCTAGACCAGAGACCCAGTACTTC CASSQELRARPETQYF few TRBJ2-5 TRBV4-3 -
TGCAGCGTTGCTCCGGGAGGTTATGGCTACACCTTC CSVAPGGYGYTF many TRBJ1-2 TRBV29-1 -
TGCAGTGCTACAAGAGGTGAGCAGTTCTTC CSATRGEQFF - TRBJ2-1 TRBV20-1 -
TGCGCCAGCAGCCAAGAGGGACAGGGGGCGTGGAATGAGCAGTTCTTC CASSQEGQGAWNEQFF few TRBJ2-1 TRBV4-3 TRBD1
TGTGCCAGCAGCACTGGACGGGAAGGAGGCTATGGCTACACCTTC CASSTGREGGYGYTF few TRBJ1-2 TRBV6-6 -
TGTGCCAGCAGCCAAGGGTCTCAGGCTTTGGAAACTAATGAAAAACTGTTTTTT CASSQGSQALETNEKLFF few TRBJ1-4 TRBV3-1 -
TGTGCCAGCAGTCGATTGGGACAGGATTTTAATCAGCCCCAGCATTTT CASSRLGQDFNQPQHF many TRBJ1-5 TRBV27 TRBD1
TGCGCCAGCAGCAGGACAGAAGCCACTGAAGCTTTCTTT CASSRTEATEAFF - TRBJ1-1 TRBV4-3 -
TGTGCCAGCAGCTCTCGGACAGGGGCAGGCAAAAACATTCAGTACTTC CASSSRTGAGKNIQYF - TRBJ2-4 TRBV7-8 TRBD1
TGTGCCAGCAGCCAAGACCCCCCCGGCACCTCGAGCTCCTATAATTCACCCCTCCACTTT CASSQDPPGTSSSYNSPLHF few TRBJ1-6 TRBV14 -
TGTGCCAGCACCATGAGTCGCGGGAGGGCCGAGAACACCGGGGAGCTGTTTTTT CASTMSRGRAENTGELFF many TRBJ2-2 TRBV6-2/TRBV6-3 TRBD2
TGCAGCGTCGACCTCCCTCTTCGACAGGGTGGTAGAGGCTACACCTTC CSVDLPLRQGGRGYTF many TRBJ1-2 TRBV29-1 TRBD1
TGTGCCAGCTCACCTGCCGGGACTAGCCATGAGCAGTTCTTC CASSPAGTSHEQFF - TRBJ2-1 TRBV18 TRBD2
TGTGCCAGCAGCCAGACAGGGGATGGCTACACCTTC CASSQTGDGYTF many TRBJ1-2 TRBV3-1 TRBD1
TGCGCCAGCAGCCAAGCACGTAGCGGGGGGCCTTACGAGCAGTACTTC CASSQARSGGPYEQYF - TRBJ2-7 TRBV4-3 TRBD2
TGTGCCAGCAGCCTAGGACTCTCATGGAGTGATACGCAGTATTTT CASSLGLSWSDTQYF many TRBJ2-3 TRBV3-1 -
TGTGCCAGCAGCTTAGCGAGCCCCAGCCGGACGCAGTATTTT CASSLASPSRTQYF few TRBJ2-3 TRBV7-8 -
TGTGCCAGCAGTTACTCGACCTACCGGCGGAGCAATCAGCCCCAGCATTTT CASSYSTYRRSNQPQHF - TRBJ1-5 TRBV6-2/TRBV6-3 -
TGCAGTGCTAGAGATCTAAGACGGGGGGGCGGGACAGATACGCAGTATTTT CSARDLRRGGGTDTQYF few TRBJ2-3 TRBV20-1 TRBD2
TGTGCCAGCAGTACGTCATTATTTGACACCGGGGAGCTGTTTTTT CASSTSLFDTGELFF many TRBJ2-2 TRBV6-6 -
TGCGCCAGCAGCTTGGCCGGTTTGGGACAGGGACAAGAGACCCAGTACTTC CASSLAGLGQGQETQYF many TRBJ2-5 TRBV5-1 TRBD1
TGCGCAACCAGCTTGGAGGGGCCGGGGGAGACCCAGTACTTC CATSLEGPGETQYF few TRBJ2-5 TRBV5-1 -
TGCGCCAGCAGCCAAGGAGAGTTTTACGAGCAGTACTTC CASSQGEFYEQYF - TRBJ2-7 TRBV4-1 -
TGCGCCAGCAGCCCGAATGGGAAGAGGTACGAGCAGTACTTC CASSPNGKRYEQYF many TRBJ2-7 TRBV4-3 -